This paragraph covers one TCR beta chain sequence. The antigen remains undetermined. Participants had chemo-refractory metastatic non-small-cell lung cancer and were treated with focal radiation plus ipilimumab CTLA-4 blockade. CDR1 SGHTA and CDR2 FQGNSA come from the germline V gene. The CDR3 covers 13 residues. V lost 3 bases, J lost 4 bases, and 9 bases lay in between. The record originates from a study of radiotherapy plus CTLA-4 blockade in lung cancer. Study summary: Disease control was present in around a third of patients, and objective responses in under 20%.

Only in-frame clones appear in the TCRdb table, and some are missing; sequencing was by immunoSEQ multiplex PCR. The sample includes about 31,000 clones, more than 75% of them seen just once. Study observations and caveats: Reports identified early blood T cell clone dynamics, with interferon-beta, as the best response predictor. TCR clones from tumors expanded in blood after radiotherapy plus ipilimumab.

The material was peripheral blood, obtained from a patient treated with radiotherapy plus ipilimumab. The sequence came from a human donor with non-small cell lung cancer who had stable disease on radiotherapy plus ipilimumab. The genes are TRBV7-2 and TRBJ1-1; D not resolved. This CDR3 is CASSFQMGTEAFF. In DNA, the CDR3 is TGTGCCAGCAGCTTTCAGATGGGCACTGAAGCTTTCTTT.